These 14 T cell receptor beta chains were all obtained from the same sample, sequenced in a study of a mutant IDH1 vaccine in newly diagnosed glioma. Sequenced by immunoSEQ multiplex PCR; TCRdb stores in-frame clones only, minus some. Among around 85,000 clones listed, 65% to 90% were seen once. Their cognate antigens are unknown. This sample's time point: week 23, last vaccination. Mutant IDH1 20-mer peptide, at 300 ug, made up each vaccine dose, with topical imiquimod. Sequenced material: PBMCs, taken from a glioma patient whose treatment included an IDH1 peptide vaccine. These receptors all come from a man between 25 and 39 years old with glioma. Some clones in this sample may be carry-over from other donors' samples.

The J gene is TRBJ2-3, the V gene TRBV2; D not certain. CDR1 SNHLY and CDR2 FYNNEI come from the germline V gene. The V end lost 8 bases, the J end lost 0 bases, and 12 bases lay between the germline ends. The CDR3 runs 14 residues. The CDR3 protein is CASSRAASTDTQYF. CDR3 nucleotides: TGTGCCAGCTCCCGGGCAGCTAGCACAGATACGCAGTATTTT.

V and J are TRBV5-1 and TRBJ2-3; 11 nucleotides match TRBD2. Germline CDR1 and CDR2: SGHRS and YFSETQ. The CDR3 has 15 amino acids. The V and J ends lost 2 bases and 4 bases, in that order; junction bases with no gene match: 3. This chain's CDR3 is CASSFSGRAPDTQYF. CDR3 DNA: TGCGCCAGCAGCTTTAGCGGGAGGGCCCCAGATACGCAGTATTTT. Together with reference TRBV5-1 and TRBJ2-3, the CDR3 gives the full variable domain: KAGVTQTPRYLIKTRGQQVTLSCSPISGHRSVSWYQQTPGQGLQFLFEYFSETQRNKGNFPGRFSGRQFSNSRSEMNVSTLELGDSALYLCASSFSGRAPDTQYFGPGTRLTVL.

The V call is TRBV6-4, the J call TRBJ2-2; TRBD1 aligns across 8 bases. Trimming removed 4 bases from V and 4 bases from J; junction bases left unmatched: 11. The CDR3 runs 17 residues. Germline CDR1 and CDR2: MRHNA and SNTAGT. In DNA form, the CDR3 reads TGTGCCAGCAGTGTTCGCCAGGGGGCAGGCGGCACCGGGGAGCTGTTTTTT. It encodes CASSVRQGAGGTGELFF.

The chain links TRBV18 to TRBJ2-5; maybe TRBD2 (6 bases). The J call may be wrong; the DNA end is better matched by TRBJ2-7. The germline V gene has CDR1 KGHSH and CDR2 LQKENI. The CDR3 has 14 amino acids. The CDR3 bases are TGTGCCAGCTCGCCCGGGCGGGGAGACTACGAGCAGTACTTC. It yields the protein CASSPGRGDYEQYF.

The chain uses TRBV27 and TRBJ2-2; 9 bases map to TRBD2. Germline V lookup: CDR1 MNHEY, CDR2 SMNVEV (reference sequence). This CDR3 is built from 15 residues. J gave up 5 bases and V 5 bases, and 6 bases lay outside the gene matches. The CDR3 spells CASSISGRRTGELFF. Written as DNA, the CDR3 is TGTGCCAGCAGTATTAGCGGGAGACGTACCGGGGAGCTGTTTTTT.

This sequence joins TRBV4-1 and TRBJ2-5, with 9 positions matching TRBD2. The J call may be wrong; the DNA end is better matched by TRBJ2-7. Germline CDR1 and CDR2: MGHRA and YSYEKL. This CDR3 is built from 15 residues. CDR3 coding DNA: TGCGCCAGCAGCCAAGATACAGTAGCGGGAGACGAGCAGTACTTC. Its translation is CASSQDTVAGDEQYF.

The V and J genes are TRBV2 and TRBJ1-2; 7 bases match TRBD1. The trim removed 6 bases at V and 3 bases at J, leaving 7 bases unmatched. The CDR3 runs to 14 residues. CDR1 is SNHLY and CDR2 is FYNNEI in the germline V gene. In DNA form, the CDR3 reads TGTGCCAGCAGCGCGCAGGGGGGGCACTATGGCTACACCTTC. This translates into CASSAQGGHYGYTF.

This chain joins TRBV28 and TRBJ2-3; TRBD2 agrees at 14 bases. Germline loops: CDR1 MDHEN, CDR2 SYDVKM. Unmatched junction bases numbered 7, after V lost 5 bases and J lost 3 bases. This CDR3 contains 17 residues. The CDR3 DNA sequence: TGTGCCAGCAGTAGAGGGACTAGCGGGAGTTCAACAGATACGCAGTATTTT. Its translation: CASSRGTSGSSTDTQYF.

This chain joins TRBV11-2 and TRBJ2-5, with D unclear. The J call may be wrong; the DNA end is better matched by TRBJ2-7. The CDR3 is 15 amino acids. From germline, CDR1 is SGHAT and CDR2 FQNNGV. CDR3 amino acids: CASSLAATRPYEQYF. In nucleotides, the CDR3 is TGTGCCAGCAGCTTAGCAGCGACAAGGCCCTACGAGCAGTACTTC.

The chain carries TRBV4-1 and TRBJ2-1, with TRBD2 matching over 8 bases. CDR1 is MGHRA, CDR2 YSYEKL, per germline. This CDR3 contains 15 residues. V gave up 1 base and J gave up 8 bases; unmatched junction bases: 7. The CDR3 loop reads CASSQGSGSSDEQFF. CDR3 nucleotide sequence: TGCGCCAGCAGCCAAGGGAGCGGGAGTTCCGATGAGCAGTTCTTC.

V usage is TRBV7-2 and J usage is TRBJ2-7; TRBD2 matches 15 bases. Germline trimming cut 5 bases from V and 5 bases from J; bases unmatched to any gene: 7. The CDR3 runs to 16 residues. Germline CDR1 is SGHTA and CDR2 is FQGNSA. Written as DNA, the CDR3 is TGTGCCAGCAGCGACCGGACTAGCGGGGGGGGAAACGAGCAGTACTTC. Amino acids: CASSDRTSGGGNEQYF. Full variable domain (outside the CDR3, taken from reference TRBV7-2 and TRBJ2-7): GAGVSQSPSNKVTEKGKDVELRCDPISGHTALYWYRQSLGQGLEFLIYFQGNSAPDKSGLPSDRFSAERTGGSVSTLTIQRTQQEDSAVYLCASSDRTSGGGNEQYFGPGTRLTVT.

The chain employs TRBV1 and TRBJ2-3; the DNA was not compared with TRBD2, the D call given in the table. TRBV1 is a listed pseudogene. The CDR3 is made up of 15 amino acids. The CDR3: CTSSQDPGGTDTQYF. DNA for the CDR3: TGCACCAGCAGCCAAGATCCCGGAGGCACAGATACGCAGTATTTT.

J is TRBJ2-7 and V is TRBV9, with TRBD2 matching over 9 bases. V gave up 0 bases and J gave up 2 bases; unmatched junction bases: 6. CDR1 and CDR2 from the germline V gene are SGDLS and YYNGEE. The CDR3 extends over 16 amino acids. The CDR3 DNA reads TGTGCCAGCAGCGTAGAGGTGACTAGCGGAGCCTACGAGCAGTACTTC. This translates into CASSVEVTSGAYEQYF.

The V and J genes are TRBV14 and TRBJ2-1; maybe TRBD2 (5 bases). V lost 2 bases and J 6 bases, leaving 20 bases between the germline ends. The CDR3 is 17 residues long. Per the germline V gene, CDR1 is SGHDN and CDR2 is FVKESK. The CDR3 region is CASSQSIGLARSNEQFF. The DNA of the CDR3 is TGTGCCAGCAGCCAATCTATAGGCCTAGCTCGTAGCAATGAGCAGTTCTTC.